This T cell receptor beta chain was sequenced in a study of cytomegalovirus exposure and HLA in healthy donors. CDR1 is MDHEN, CDR2 SYDVKM, per germline. Trimming pared 7 bases from V and 8 bases from J, leaving 27 bases between. This CDR3 region has 17 residues. Study-level results: There were some V segments, including TRBV6-2 and TRBV6-3, excluded as indistinguishable. When analyzed later, the rates of TCR association showed variation by HLA locus, with DRB1 the most and HLA-C the fewest.

PCR primers comprised 60 Vbeta and 13 Jbeta primers. Using immunoSEQ multiplex PCR, the repertoire was profiled, and TCRdb retains in-frame clones only, with some absent. The sample includes about 57,000 clones, 72% of them seen just once. Only a few counts were recorded for this clone. Its matching antigen is unknown. The genes are TRBV28 and TRBJ2-1, with TRBD1 as a possible D gene (6 bases). Specimen: PBMCs. This TCR came from a woman aged 45-65 years in good health and CMV-seronegative. This CDR3 is CASKTISTNRDRDEQFF. For the CDR3, the DNA is TGTGCCAGCAAGACCATTTCAACCAACAGGGATCGGGATGAGCAGTTCTTC.